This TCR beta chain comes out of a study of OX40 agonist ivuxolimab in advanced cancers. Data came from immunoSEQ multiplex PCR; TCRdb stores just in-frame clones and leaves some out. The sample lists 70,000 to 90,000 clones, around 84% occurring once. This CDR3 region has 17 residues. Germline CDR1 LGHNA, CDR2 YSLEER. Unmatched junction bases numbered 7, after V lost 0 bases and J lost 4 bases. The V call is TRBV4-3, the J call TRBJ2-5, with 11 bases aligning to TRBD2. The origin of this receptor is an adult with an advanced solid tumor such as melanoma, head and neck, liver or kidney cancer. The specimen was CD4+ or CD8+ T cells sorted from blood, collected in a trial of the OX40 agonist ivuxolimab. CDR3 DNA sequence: TGCGCCAGCAGCCAAGATCGGGGTAGCGGGAGGGTAGAGACCCAGTACTTC. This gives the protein CASSQDRGSGRVETQYF.